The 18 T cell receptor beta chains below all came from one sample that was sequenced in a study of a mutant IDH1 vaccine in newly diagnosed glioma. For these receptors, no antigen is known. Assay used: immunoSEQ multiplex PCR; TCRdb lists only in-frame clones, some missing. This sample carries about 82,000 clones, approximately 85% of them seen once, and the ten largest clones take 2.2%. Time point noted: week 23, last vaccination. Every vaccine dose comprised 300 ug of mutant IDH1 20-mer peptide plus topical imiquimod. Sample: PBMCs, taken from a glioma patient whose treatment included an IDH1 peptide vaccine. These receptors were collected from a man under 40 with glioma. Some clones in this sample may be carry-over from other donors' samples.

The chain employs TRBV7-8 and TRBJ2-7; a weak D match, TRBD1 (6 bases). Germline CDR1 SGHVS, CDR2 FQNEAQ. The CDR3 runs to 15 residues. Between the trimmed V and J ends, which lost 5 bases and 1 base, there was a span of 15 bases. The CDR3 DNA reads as TGTGCCAGCAGCCCGGACAGATTTAAATCCTACGAGCAGTACTTC. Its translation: CASSPDRFKSYEQYF.

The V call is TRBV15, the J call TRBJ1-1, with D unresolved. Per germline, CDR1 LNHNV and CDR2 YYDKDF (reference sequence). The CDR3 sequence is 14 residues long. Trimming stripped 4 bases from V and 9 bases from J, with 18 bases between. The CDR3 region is CATSTIDRGTKAFF. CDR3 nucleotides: TGTGCCACCAGCACAATCGACCGGGGTACCAAAGCTTTCTTT.

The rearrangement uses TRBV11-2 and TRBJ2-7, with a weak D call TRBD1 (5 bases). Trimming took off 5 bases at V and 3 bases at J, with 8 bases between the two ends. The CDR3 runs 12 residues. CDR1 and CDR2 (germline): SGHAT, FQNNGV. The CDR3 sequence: CASSPQGYEQYF. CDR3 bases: TGTGCCAGCAGCCCCCAGGGCTACGAGCAGTACTTC.

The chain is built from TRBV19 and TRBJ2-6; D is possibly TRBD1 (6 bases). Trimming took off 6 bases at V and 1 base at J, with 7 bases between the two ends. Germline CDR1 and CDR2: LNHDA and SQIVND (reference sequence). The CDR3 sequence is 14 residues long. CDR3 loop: CASSQGSGANVLTF. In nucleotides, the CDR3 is TGTGCCAGTAGCCAGGGGTCTGGGGCCAACGTCCTGACTTTC.

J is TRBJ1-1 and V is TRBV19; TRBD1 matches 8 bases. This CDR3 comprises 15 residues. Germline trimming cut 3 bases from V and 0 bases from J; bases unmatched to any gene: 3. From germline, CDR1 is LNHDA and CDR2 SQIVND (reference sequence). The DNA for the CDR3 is TGTGCCAGTAGTATTTACAGGGGGATGAACACTGAAGCTTTCTTT. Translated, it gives CASSIYRGMNTEAFF. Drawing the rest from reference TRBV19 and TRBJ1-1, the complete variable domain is DGGITQSPKYLFRKEGQNVTLSCEQNLNHDAMYWYRQDPGQGLRLIYYSQIVNDFQKGDIAEGYSVSREKKESFPLTVTSAQKNPTAFYLCASSIYRGMNTEAFFGQGTRLTVV.

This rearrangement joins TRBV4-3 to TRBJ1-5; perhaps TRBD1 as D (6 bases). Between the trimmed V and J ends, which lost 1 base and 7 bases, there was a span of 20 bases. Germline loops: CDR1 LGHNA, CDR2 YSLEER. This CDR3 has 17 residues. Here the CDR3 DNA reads TGCGCCAGCAGCCAAGTAGGCAGGGGCCGGTTGGGACAGCCCCAGCATTTT. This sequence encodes CASSQVGRGRLGQPQHF.

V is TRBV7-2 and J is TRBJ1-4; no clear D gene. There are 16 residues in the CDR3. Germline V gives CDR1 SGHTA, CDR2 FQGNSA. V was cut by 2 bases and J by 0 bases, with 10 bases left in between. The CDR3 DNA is TGTGCCAGCAGCTTAAACAGCATTGCAACTAATGAAAAACTGTTTTTT. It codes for CASSLNSIATNEKLFF.

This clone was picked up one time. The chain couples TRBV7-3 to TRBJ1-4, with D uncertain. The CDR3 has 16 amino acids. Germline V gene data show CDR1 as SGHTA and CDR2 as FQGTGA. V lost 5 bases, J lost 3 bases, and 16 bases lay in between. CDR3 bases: TGTGCCAGCAGCCCCCAACCCCAGCCCGCTAATGAAAAACTGTTTTTT. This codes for CASSPQPQPANEKLFF. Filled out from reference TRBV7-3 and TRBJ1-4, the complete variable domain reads GAGVSQTPSNKVTEKGKYVELRCDPISGHTALYWYRQSLGQGPEFLIYFQGTGAADDSGLPNDRFFAVRPEGSVSTLKIQRTERGDSAVYLCASSPQPQPANEKLFFGSGTQLSVL.

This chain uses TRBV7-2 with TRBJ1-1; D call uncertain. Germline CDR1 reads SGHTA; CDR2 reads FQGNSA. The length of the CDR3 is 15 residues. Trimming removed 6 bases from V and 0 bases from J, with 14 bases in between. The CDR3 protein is CASSLRPVLNTEAFF. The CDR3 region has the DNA TGTGCCAGCAGTCTAAGACCCGTTTTGAACACTGAAGCTTTCTTT.

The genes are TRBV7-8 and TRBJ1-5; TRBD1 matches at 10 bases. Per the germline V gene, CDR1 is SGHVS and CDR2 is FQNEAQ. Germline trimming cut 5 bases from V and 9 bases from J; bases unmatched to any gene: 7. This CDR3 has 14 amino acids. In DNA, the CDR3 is TGTGCCAGCAGCCTCGACAGGGGGCGAAGGCCCCAGCATTTT. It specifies CASSLDRGRRPQHF.

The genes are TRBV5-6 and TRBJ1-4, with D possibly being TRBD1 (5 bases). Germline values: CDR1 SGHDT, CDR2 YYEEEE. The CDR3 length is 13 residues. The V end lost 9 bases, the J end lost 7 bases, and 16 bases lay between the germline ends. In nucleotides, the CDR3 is TGTGCCACTCAGGCGGGGGTTGGTGAAAAACTGTTTTTT. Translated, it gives CATQAGVGEKLFF.

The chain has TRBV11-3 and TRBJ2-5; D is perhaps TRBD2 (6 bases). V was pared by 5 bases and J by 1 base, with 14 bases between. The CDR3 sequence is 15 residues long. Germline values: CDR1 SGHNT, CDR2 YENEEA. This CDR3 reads CASSDGGLSQETQYF. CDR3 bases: TGTGCCAGCAGCGACGGGGGTCTAAGCCAAGAGACCCAGTACTTC. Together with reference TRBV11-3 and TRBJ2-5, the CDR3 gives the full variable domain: EAGVVQSPRYKIIEKKQPVAFWCNPISGHNTLYWYLQNLGQGPELLIRYENEEAVDDSQLPKDRFSAERLKGVDSTLKIQPAELGDSAVYLCASSDGGLSQETQYFGPGTRLLVL.

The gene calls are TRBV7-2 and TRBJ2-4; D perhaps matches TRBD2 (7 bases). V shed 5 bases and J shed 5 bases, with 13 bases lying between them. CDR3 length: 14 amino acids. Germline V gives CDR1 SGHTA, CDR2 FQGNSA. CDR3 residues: CASSEGGGQNIQYF. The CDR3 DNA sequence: TGTGCCAGCAGCGAAGGGGGAGGGCAAAACATTCAGTACTTC. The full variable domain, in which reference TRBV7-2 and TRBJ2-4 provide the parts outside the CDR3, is GAGVSQSPSNKVTEKGKDVELRCDPISGHTALYWYRQSLGQGLEFLIYFQGNSAPDKSGLPSDRFSAERTGGSVSTLTIQRTQQEDSAVYLCASSEGGGQNIQYFGAGTRLSVL.

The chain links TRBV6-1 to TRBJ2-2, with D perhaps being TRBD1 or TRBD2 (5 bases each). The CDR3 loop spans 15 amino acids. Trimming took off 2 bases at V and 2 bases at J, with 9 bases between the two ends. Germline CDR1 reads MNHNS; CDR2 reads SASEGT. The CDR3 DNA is TGTGCCAGCAGTGAACGGGGCTTTAACACCGGGGAGCTGTTTTTT. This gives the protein CASSERGFNTGELFF.

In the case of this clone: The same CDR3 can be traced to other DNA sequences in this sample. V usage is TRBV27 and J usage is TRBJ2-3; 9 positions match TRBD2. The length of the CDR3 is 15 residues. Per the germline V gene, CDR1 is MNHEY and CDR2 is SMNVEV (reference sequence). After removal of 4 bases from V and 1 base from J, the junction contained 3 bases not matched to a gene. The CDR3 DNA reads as TGTGCCAGCAGTTCTAGGACTAGCGGCACAGATACGCAGTATTTT. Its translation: CASSSRTSGTDTQYF.

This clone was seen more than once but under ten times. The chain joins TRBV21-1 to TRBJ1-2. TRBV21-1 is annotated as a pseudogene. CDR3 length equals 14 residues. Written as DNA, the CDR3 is TGTGCCAGCAGCAAAAGGGCACCAAACTATGGCTACACCTTC. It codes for CASSKRAPNYGYTF.

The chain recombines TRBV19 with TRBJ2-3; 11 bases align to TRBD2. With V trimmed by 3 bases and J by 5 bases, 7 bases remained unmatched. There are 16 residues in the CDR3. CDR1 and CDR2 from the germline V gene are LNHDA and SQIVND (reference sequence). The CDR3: CASSINLAGGLDTQYF. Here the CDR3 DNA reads TGTGCCAGTAGTATTAATCTAGCGGGGGGTCTAGATACGCAGTATTTT.

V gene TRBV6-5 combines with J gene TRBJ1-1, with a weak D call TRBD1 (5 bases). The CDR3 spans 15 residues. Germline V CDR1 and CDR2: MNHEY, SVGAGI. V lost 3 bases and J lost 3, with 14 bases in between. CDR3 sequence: CASSYNLGGDTEAFF. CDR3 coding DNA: TGTGCCAGCAGTTATAACTTGGGAGGGGACACTGAAGCTTTCTTT.